The 26 T cell receptor beta chains below all came from one sample that was sequenced in a study of CD8+CD57+ T cells in acquired aplastic anemia. For CDR3 and TCR beta VDJ profiling, genomic DNA was the template used. TCRdb passed the reads through MiXCR, listing each CDR3 protein once. The table shows 98,000 or so distinct CDR3 sequences, with under 60% occurring only once. Sequenced: sorted CD4+, CD8+, or CD8+CD57+ T cells (not recorded which) from PBMCs. Receptors were obtained from a human donor in good health, serving as a control.

A remark on this clonotype: This may be a read error, as it is one base from a much larger clone. The genes are TRBV19 and TRBJ2-2, with a tentative D call TRBD2 (6 bases). The germline V gene has CDR1 LNHDA and CDR2 SQIVND (reference sequence). There are 14 residues in the CDR3. The CDR3 reads CASSGPLGSGELVF. The CDR3 DNA reads TGTGCCAGCAGCGGGCCCCTCGGGTCCGGGGAGCTGGTTTTT.

This clonotype was counted at least ten times. This rearrangement joins TRBV5-5 to TRBJ2-2; D not resolved. The CDR3 is 14 residues long. Trimming left V 0 bases short and J 7 bases short, with 10 bases between. Germline loops: CDR1 SGHKS, CDR2 YYEKEE (reference sequence). CDR3 protein: CASSLAPLGGELFF. CDR3 nucleotides: TGTGCCAGCAGCTTGGCCCCTCTCGGCGGGGAGCTGTTTTTT.

The chain combines TRBV19 with TRBJ1-2, with D hard to call. The CDR3 has 13 amino acids. Germline CDR1 LNHDA, CDR2 SQIVND (reference sequence). Trimming cost V 0 bases and J 4 bases, with 6 bases left between them. CDR3 nucleotides: TGTGCCAGTAGTATAGAGAGTTTCTATGGCTACACCTTC. Translating it yields CASSIESFYGYTF.

This clonotype was seen ten or more times. The V gene is TRBV11-1, the J gene TRBJ1-1; 11 nucleotides align to TRBD1. Trimming at V came to 3 bases and at J to 4 bases, leaving 1 base not matched to a gene. Per the germline V gene, CDR1 is SGHAT and CDR2 is FQDESV (reference sequence). The CDR3 covers 14 residues. Here the CDR3 reads CASSFGQGATEAFF. As DNA, the CDR3 is TGTGCCAGCAGCTTTGGACAGGGGGCCACTGAAGCTTTCTTT. Full variable domain (remainder filled in from reference TRBV11-1 and TRBJ1-1): EAEVAQSPRYKITEKSQAVAFWCDPISGHATLYWYRQILGQGPELLVQFQDESVVDDSQLPKDRFSAERLKGVDSTLKIQPAELGDSAMYLCASSFGQGATEAFFGQGTRLTVV.

This chain links TRBV2 with TRBJ1-2; perhaps TRBD1 as D (5 bases). The CDR3 is 14 residues long. Germline V lookup: CDR1 SNHLY, CDR2 FYNNEI. V gave up 4 bases and J gave up 5 bases, with 14 bases separating them. CDR3 sequence reads: CASSGGVGHYGYTF. CDR3 nucleotides: TGTGCCAGCAGTGGGGGGGTTGGCCATTATGGCTACACCTTC.

The J gene is TRBJ2-7, the V gene TRBV2, with D possibly matching TRBD1 (6 bases). Germline assignment: CDR1 SNHLY and CDR2 FYNNEI. V lost 8 bases and J lost 3, with 17 bases in between. This CDR3 region has 14 residues. The CDR3 is CASQQPTQGYEQYF. The CDR3 region has the DNA TGTGCCAGCCAGCAGCCTACACAGGGCTACGAGCAGTACTTC.

A remark on this clonotype: One end of the junction is discordant with germline, which a read error may explain. The rearrangement joins TRBV24-1 to TRBJ1-6; 8 bases are shared with TRBD1. The CDR3 extends over 14 amino acids. Germline loops: CDR1 KGHDR, CDR2 SFDVKD. CDR3 bases: TGTGCCAGCAGTGAAGCGGGACAGGTTTCACCCCTCCACTTT. Translated: CASSEAGQVSPLHF.

This clonotype appeared many times. The chain uses TRBV7-3 and TRBJ2-2; tentatively, D is TRBD1 (5 bases). There are 16 residues in the CDR3. Germline CDR1 reads SGHTA; CDR2 reads FQGTGA. Trimming shortened V by 1 base and J by 0 bases, and 9 bases separated the two germline ends. The CDR3 spells CASSLISTANTGELFF. CDR3 DNA: TGTGCCAGCAGCTTAATCTCGACAGCGAACACCGGGGAGCTGTTTTTT. Complete variable domain (other parts from reference TRBV7-3 and TRBJ2-2): GAGVSQTPSNKVTEKGKYVELRCDPISGHTALYWYRQSLGQGPEFLIYFQGTGAADDSGLPNDRFFAVRPEGSVSTLKIQRTERGDSAVYLCASSLISTANTGELFFGEGSRLTVL.

This clonotype occurred many times. The junction and the germline gene differ at one end; a read error may be behind it. The chain is built from TRBV2 and TRBJ1-2; 7 nucleotides align to TRBD1. Germline CDR1 is SNHLY and CDR2 is FYNNEI. CDR3 size: 17 residues. CDR3: CASKYGEGTGANYGYTF. In nucleotides, the CDR3 is TGTGCCAGCAAATACGGTGAAGGCACAGGGGCAAACTATGGCTACACCTTT.

V is TRBV2 and J is TRBJ1-2; D unclear. CDR1 is SNHLY, CDR2 FYNNEI, per germline. The CDR3 consists of 11 residues. The germline V and J ends were trimmed by 5 bases and 12 bases, with 13 bases remaining between them. CDR3 protein: CASSSDTADTF. The CDR3 DNA sequence: TGTGCCAGCAGTTCTGACACAGCGGACACCTTC.

The table lists this clonotype with many counts. The rearrangement links TRBV11-2 to TRBJ2-1, with D perhaps given as TRBD1 or TRBD2 (5 bases each). V lost 0 bases to trimming and J lost 7 bases, with 22 bases between them. Germline CDR1 and CDR2: SGHAT and FQNNGV. The CDR3 is 18 amino acids. The CDR3, as DNA: TGTGCCAGCAGCTTAGACGTCGTCGGGACCTATAAAGGGAATGAGCAGTTCTTC. It yields the protein CASSLDVVGTYKGNEQFF.

The rearrangement joins TRBV20-1 to TRBJ1-2; the D gene is possibly TRBD1 (5 bases). The CDR3 has 12 amino acids. Germline loops: CDR1 DFQATT, CDR2 SNEGSKA (reference sequence). The ends were cut back, 4 bases at V and 3 bases at J, with 9 bases in the middle. The CDR3 coding sequence is TGCAGTGCTACCTGGGGGGACTATGGCTACACCTTC. Translating it yields CSATWGDYGYTF.

This chain uses TRBV29-1 with TRBJ2-7, with 12 positions matching TRBD1. The length of the CDR3 is 16 residues. CDR1 is SQVTM, CDR2 ANQGSEA, per germline. J was trimmed by 4 bases and V by 3 bases; bases with no gene match: 10. CDR3 sequence reads: CSVDARGDRGPYEQYF. As DNA, the CDR3 is TGCAGCGTTGACGCCCGAGGGGACAGGGGGCCTTACGAGCAGTACTTC.

The chain uses TRBV20-1 and TRBJ2-1, with 7 nucleotides matching TRBD2. V dropped 5 bases and J dropped 4; count of bases not matched to a gene: 8. The length of the CDR3 is 14 residues. CDR1 and CDR2 from the germline V gene are DFQATT and SNEGSKA (reference sequence). The CDR3 DNA follows: TGCAGTGCTGACTTGCGGCGGGGGTACAATGAGCAGTTCTTC. This codes for CSADLRRGYNEQFF.

The chain joins TRBV10-3 to TRBJ2-1, with D hard to call. CDR1 and CDR2 from the germline V gene are ENHRY and SYGVKD. The CDR3 totals 12 residues. Trimming shortened V by 3 bases and J by 4 bases, and 4 bases separated the two germline ends. CDR3 coding DNA: TGTGCCATCAGTGAACAATACAATGAGCAGTTCTTC. Translating it yields CAISEQYNEQFF.

This clonotype was detected many times. The chain carries TRBV19 and TRBJ2-7; 11 nucleotides agree with TRBD1. The germline V gene encodes CDR1 LNHDA and CDR2 SQIVND (reference sequence). V lost 0 bases, J lost 6 bases, and 4 bases stayed unmatched. This CDR3 has 15 amino acids. The CDR3 coding sequence is TGTGCCAGTAGTATAGACGGACAGGGGGCCCTCGAGCAGTACTTC. It translates to CASSIDGQGALEQYF. Variable domain in full (rest from reference TRBV19 and TRBJ2-7): DGGITQSPKYLFRKEGQNVTLSCEQNLNHDAMYWYRQDPGQGLRLIYYSQIVNDFQKGDIAEGYSVSREKKESFPLTVTSAQKNPTAFYLCASSIDGQGALEQYFGPGTRLTVT.

This clonotype was recorded a few times. The rearrangement joins TRBV15 to TRBJ1-2, with a tentative D call TRBD1 (6 bases). The CDR3 extends over 15 amino acids. V lost 0 bases, J lost 4 bases, and 12 bases lay in between. Germline CDR1 reads LNHNV; CDR2 reads YYDKDF (reference sequence). DNA of the CDR3: TGTGCCACCAGCAGAGATCGAGGCAGGGGCTATGGCTACACCTTC. Its protein is CATSRDRGRGYGYTF.

V usage is TRBV24-1 and J usage is TRBJ2-3, with D possibly called TRBD1 or TRBD2 (5 bases each). Germline CDR1 and CDR2: KGHDR and SFDVKD. Deletions cut 0 bases from V and 4 bases from J, with 10 bases between. The CDR3 is 15 amino acids. The CDR3 coding sequence is TGTGCCACCAGTGATTTGTGGCAGGGAGCAGATACGCAGTATTTT. Residues: CATSDLWQGADTQYF.

This clonotype was found once. The rearrangement links TRBV5-1 to TRBJ2-3, with 7 positions matching TRBD2. The ends lost 0 bases at V and 5 bases at J; junction bases unmatched: 9. The CDR3 consists of 16 residues. Germline CDR1 is SGHRS and CDR2 is YFSETQ. In DNA, the CDR3 is TGCGCCAGCAGCTTGGAATCCAGCGGGGCGATAGATACGCAGTATTTT. This codes for CASSLESSGAIDTQYF.

In the case of this clonotype: A junction boundary mismatches the germline segment, possibly from a read error. The chain has TRBV10-1 and TRBJ2-6; maybe TRBD1 (5 bases). The CDR3 runs 14 residues. Germline CDR1 and CDR2: WNHNN and SYGVQD (reference sequence). The CDR3 is CASSPGAGASVPTF. The CDR3, as DNA: TGCGCCAGCTCCCCTGGTGCTGGGGCCAGCGTCCCGACTTTC.

About this clonotype itself: Since a much larger clone is just one base distant, this may be a read error. The V call is TRBV4-2, the J call TRBJ1-4, with D unresolved. The CDR3 length is 15 residues. Germline CDR1 and CDR2: LGHNA and YNFKEQ. The V and J ends lost 7 bases and 5 bases respectively, with 17 bases between them. CDR3 residues: CASTRTLADNEKLFF. The CDR3 bases are TGTGCCAGCACCCGGACCCTGGCTGACAATGAAAAACTGTTTTTT.

The chain is built from TRBV20-1 and TRBJ1-3; possibly TRBD1 for D (5 bases). The V end lost 3 bases, the J end lost 2 bases, and 8 bases lay between the germline ends. CDR1 DFQATT and CDR2 SNEGSKA come from the germline V gene (reference sequence). This CDR3 contains 13 residues. For the CDR3, the DNA is TGCAGTGCTAGCAAGGGGCCTGGAAACACCATATATTTT. It encodes CSASKGPGNTIYF.

This clonotype was seen a single time. V and J are TRBV7-8 and TRBJ2-7, with 9 bases aligning to TRBD1. CDR1 and CDR2 from the germline V gene are SGHVS and FQNEAQ. Germline trimming cut 5 bases from V and 6 bases from J; bases unmatched to any gene: 11. The CDR3 totals 15 residues. The CDR3 nucleotides read TGTGCCAGCAGCAATCGGGACAGGGAGTTAGGCGAGCAGTACTTC. It specifies CASSNRDRELGEQYF.

The chain combines TRBV19 with TRBJ2-3; possibly TRBD1 or TRBD2 for D (5 bases each). Looked up from germline, CDR1 is LNHDA and CDR2 is SQIVND (reference sequence). The CDR3 has 16 residues. The germline V and J ends were trimmed by 0 bases and 4 bases, with 14 bases remaining between them. The CDR3 bases are TGTGCCAGTAGTATAGATCGTGGGCAGGGAGCAGATACGCAGTATTTT. Translating gives CASSIDRGQGADTQYF.

This clonotype was observed many times. This chain connects TRBV20-1 to TRBJ1-1; D unresolved. Germline CDR1 and CDR2: DFQATT and SNEGSKA (reference sequence). This CDR3 spans 12 amino acids. V lost 8 bases, J lost 1 base, and 11 bases lay in between. CDR3 sequence reads: CSPDRPNTEAFF. The CDR3 DNA reads TGCAGTCCGGACCGACCGAACACTGAAGCTTTCTTT.

This clonotype was picked up many times. V is TRBV7-2 and J is TRBJ2-2; D uncertain. V dropped 6 bases and J dropped 6 bases, with 8 bases sitting between them. This CDR3 is 12 amino acids long. The germline V gene encodes CDR1 SGHTA and CDR2 FQGNSA. DNA for the CDR3: TGTGCCAGCAGATTGAAGGCCGGGGAGCTGTTTTTT. Protein: CASRLKAGELFF.